Each of the 9 T cell receptor beta chains below was sequenced from the same sample in a study of regulatory T cells in long-lasting Graves disease. Time point given: newly diagnosed GD, antithyroid drugs for less than 3 months. The authors made the TCR library using RNA they extracted from PBMCs. Assembly of TCR beta libraries relied on iRepertoire HTBI primers together with Arm-PCR of CDR3 regions. TCRdb reanalysed the multiplex PCR reads using MiXCR and keeps one entry per CDR3 protein. The repertoire holds 400,000 to 500,000 distinct CDR3 sequences, with 14% as singletons. These records were also assigned to another study, of T cells in Graves' hyperthyroidism and ophthalmopathy.

This material consisted of peripheral blood mononuclear cells (PBMCs), taken at new diagnosis, from a patient treated with antithyroid drugs. The receptors come from a woman aged 45 to 65 with Graves disease.

With respect to this clonotype: In this CDR3 the conserved last residue, phenylalanine or tryptophan, is missing, so a read error is likely. The V gene is TRBV7-2, the J gene TRBJ2-3, with 9 bases lining up with TRBD2. V trimming: 1 base; J trimming: 5 bases; junction bases outside the gene matches: 10. Germline V lookup: CDR1 SGHTA, CDR2 FQGNSA. The CDR3 totals 17 residues. The CDR3 bases are TGTGCCAGCAGCTTAGTACGGCTAGCGGGGTTTGGAGATACGCAGTATTGT. Translated, it gives CASSLVRLAGFGDTQYC.

This clonotype turned up a few times. The J gene is TRBJ2-7, the V gene TRBV27; D unresolved. V was trimmed by 5 bases and J by 6 bases, leaving 14 bases between them. CDR3 size: 13 residues. CDR1 is MNHEY and CDR2 is SMNVEV in the germline V gene (reference sequence). The CDR3 DNA follows: TGTGCCAGCAGTCCTAGAACGGGTTTCGAGCAGTACTTC. This codes for CASSPRTGFEQYF.

This clonotype was seen many times. This chain connects TRBV27 to TRBJ1-1; 7 bases are a match to TRBD1. The trim removed 4 bases at V and 4 bases at J, leaving 3 bases unmatched. Germline lookup yields CDR1 MNHEY and CDR2 SMNVEV (reference sequence). The CDR3 spans 13 residues. CDR3 loop: CASSWTGSTEAFF. The DNA for the CDR3 is TGTGCCAGCAGTTGGACAGGTAGCACTGAAGCTTTCTTT.

Many counts were recorded for this clonotype. This rearrangement joins TRBV2 to TRBJ2-2; 9 bases match TRBD1. In germline, CDR1 is SNHLY, CDR2 FYNNEI. CDR3 length equals 15 residues. The V segment lost 2 bases and the J segment 5 bases; nucleotides outside the gene matches: 3. Here the CDR3 DNA reads TGTGCCAGCAGTGAAAGGACAGGGGTTACCGGGGAGCTGTTTTTT. Its protein is CASSERTGVTGELFF.

In its sample, this clonotype was seen many times. The rearrangement uses TRBV5-5 and TRBJ2-7; 9 nucleotides align to TRBD2. The CDR3 runs 12 residues. With V trimmed by 4 bases and J by 7 bases, 3 bases remained unmatched. The germline CDR1 and CDR2 sequences are SGHKS and YYEKEE (reference sequence). The CDR3: CASSLGLAEQYF. In DNA, the CDR3 is TGTGCCAGCAGCCTTGGACTAGCGGAGCAGTACTTC.

At least ten counts were recorded for this clonotype. V and J are TRBV3-1 and TRBJ1-2, with D possibly matching TRBD1 (6 bases). V gave up 4 bases and J gave up 7 bases, with 16 bases separating them. Per germline, CDR1 LGHDT and CDR2 YNNKEL (reference sequence). The CDR3 extends over 14 amino acids. The CDR3 sequence is CASSRTTGLVGYTF. CDR3 nucleotide sequence: TGTGCCAGCAGCCGAACAACAGGGTTAGTTGGCTACACCTTC.

This clonotype was seen a handful of times. J is TRBJ2-1 and V is TRBV5-1, with 8 bases aligning to TRBD2. V shed 5 bases and J 6 bases; nucleotides not matched to a gene: 7. From germline, CDR1 is SGHRS and CDR2 YFSETQ. The CDR3 is made up of 14 amino acids. CDR3 sequence: CASSSGTRGNEQFF. Written as DNA, the CDR3 is TGCGCCAGCAGTTCCGGGACTAGAGGCAATGAGCAGTTCTTC.

The sample holds a few counts of this clonotype. The chain uses TRBV29-1 and TRBJ2-1; no clear D. This CDR3 contains 11 residues. The germline gives CDR1 SQVTM, CDR2 ANQGSEA. V dropped 5 bases and J dropped 8 bases, with 10 bases sitting between them. The CDR3 reads CSVIHNDEQFF. The CDR3 region has the DNA TGCAGCGTTATACACAACGATGAGCAGTTCTTC.

This clonotype turned up a few times. CDR3: CASSGGTTNTGELFF. The CDR3 DNA is TGTGCCAGTAGTGGCGGGACAACGAACACCGGGGAGCTGTTTTTT. The chain carries TRBV19 and TRBJ2-2, with D perhaps given as TRBD1 or TRBD2 (6 bases each). The length of the CDR3 is 15 residues. The germline CDR1 and CDR2 sequences are LNHDA and SQIVND (reference sequence). Deletions cut 5 bases from V and 0 bases from J, with 10 bases between. Looking up the rest from reference TRBV19 and TRBJ2-2 gives the full variable domain: DGGITQSPKYLFRKEGQNVTLSCEQNLNHDAMYWYRQDPGQGLRLIYYSQIVNDFQKGDIAEGYSVSREKKESFPLTVTSAQKNPTAFYLCASSGGTTNTGELFFGEGSRLTVL.